Shown below are 8 T cell receptor beta chains from a single sample sequenced in a study of blood T cell repertoires in COVID-19. The method was immunoSEQ multiplex PCR; TCRdb's version includes in-frame clones alone and lacks a portion of them. The table lists about 170,000 clones, approximately 90% of them singletons. Sequencing used peripheral blood. The receptor set was obtained from a man aged 50 to 59 who had recovered from COVID-19.

The V call is TRBV11-2, the J call TRBJ2-3; 7 nucleotides line up with TRBD1. Per germline, CDR1 SGHAT and CDR2 FQNNGV. With 8 bases clipped from V and 6 bases from J, the junction kept 17 bases outside the gene matches. The CDR3 consists of 16 residues. The CDR3, as DNA: TGTGCCAGCCTTGGGATCCAGACAGGGTCATGGGATACGCAGTATTTT. As protein: CASLGIQTGSWDTQYF. The full variable domain, with the rest looked up from reference TRBV11-2 and TRBJ2-3, is EAGVAQSPRYKIIEKRQSVAFWCNPISGHATLYWYQQILGQGPKLLIQFQNNGVVDDSQLPKDRFSAERLKGVDSTLKIQPAKLEDSAVYLCASLGIQTGSWDTQYFGPGTRLTVL.

This rearrangement joins TRBV7-2 to TRBJ2-1, with D perhaps TRBD1 (5 bases). Germline CDR1 and CDR2: SGHTA and FQGNSA. V lost 5 bases and J lost 9, with 17 bases in between. This CDR3 region has 14 residues. This CDR3 reads CASSPRTRLREQFF. CDR3 nucleotide sequence: TGTGCCAGCAGCCCCCGGACACGCCTGCGTGAGCAGTTCTTC.

The chain uses TRBV6-5 and TRBJ2-3; D unresolved. Germline CDR1 reads MNHEY; CDR2 reads SVGAGI. This CDR3 has 15 residues. Trimming took 7 bases from V and 6 from J, leaving 20 bases between them. The chain's CDR3 is CASKTVQRALDTQYF. The CDR3 nucleotides read TGTGCCAGCAAAACTGTCCAGCGCGCTCTCGATACGCAGTATTTT.

The chain combines TRBV4-3 with TRBJ2-3, with 11 bases that match TRBD1. CDR1 and CDR2 from the germline V gene are LGHNA and YSLEER. Germline trimming cut 3 bases from V and 0 bases from J; bases unmatched to any gene: 2. The CDR3 loop spans 16 amino acids. CDR3 in amino acids: CASSHGQGASTDTQYF. Written as DNA, the CDR3 is TGCGCCAGCAGCCACGGACAGGGGGCAAGCACAGATACGCAGTATTTT.

The genes are TRBV5-1 and TRBJ1-1, with 8 bases fitting TRBD1. CDR1 is SGHRS, CDR2 YFSETQ, per germline. This CDR3 contains 17 residues. Trimming took 4 bases from V and 0 from J; bases not matched to a gene: 11. The CDR3 reads CASSRELTGALNTEAFF. CDR3 nucleotides: TGCGCCAGCAGCAGGGAATTGACAGGGGCCTTGAACACTGAAGCTTTCTTT.

The rearrangement uses TRBV18 and TRBJ1-1; TRBD1 is a possible D gene (6 bases). The CDR3 is made up of 16 amino acids. Germline values: CDR1 KGHSH, CDR2 LQKENI. Trimming removed 1 base from V and 0 bases from J, with 12 bases in between. The CDR3: CASSPQQGKMNTEAFF. For the CDR3, the DNA is TGTGCCAGCTCACCACAACAGGGTAAAATGAACACTGAAGCTTTCTTT. Full variable domain (outside the CDR3, taken from reference TRBV18 and TRBJ1-1): NAGVMQNPRHLVRRRGQEARLRCSPMKGHSHVYWYRQLPEEGLKFMVYLQKENIIDESGMPKERFSAEFPKEGPSILRIQQVVRGDSAAYFCASSPQQGKMNTEAFFGQGTRLTVV.

Concerning this clone itself: This CDR3 is also generated by other DNA sequences in the sample. This chain links TRBV7-2 with TRBJ1-1; D ambiguous. The CDR3 is 13 residues long. The V gene's germline CDR1 is SGHTA and CDR2 FQGNSA. Trimming took 1 base from V and 1 from J, leaving 4 bases between them. The CDR3 is CASSLEQNTEAFF. For the CDR3, the DNA is TGTGCCAGCAGCTTAGAACAGAACACTGAAGCTTTCTTT.

The V call is TRBV15, the J call TRBJ1-6, with 7 bases that match TRBD1. This CDR3 has 14 residues. The V gene's germline CDR1 is LNHNV and CDR2 YYDKDF (reference sequence). Losses at the gene ends were 5 bases for V and 7 bases for J; bases not matched to a gene: 5. As DNA, the CDR3 is TGTGCCACCAGCCCTTCAGGGGGGAATTCACCCCTCCACTTT. Protein: CATSPSGGNSPLHF. Combining the CDR3 with reference TRBV15 and TRBJ1-6 gives the whole variable domain DAMVIQNPRYQVTQFGKPVTLSCSQTLNHNVMYWYQQKSSQAPKLLFHYYDKDFNNEADTPDNFQSRRPNTSFCFLDIRSPGLGDTAMYLCATSPSGGNSPLHFGNGTRLTVT.